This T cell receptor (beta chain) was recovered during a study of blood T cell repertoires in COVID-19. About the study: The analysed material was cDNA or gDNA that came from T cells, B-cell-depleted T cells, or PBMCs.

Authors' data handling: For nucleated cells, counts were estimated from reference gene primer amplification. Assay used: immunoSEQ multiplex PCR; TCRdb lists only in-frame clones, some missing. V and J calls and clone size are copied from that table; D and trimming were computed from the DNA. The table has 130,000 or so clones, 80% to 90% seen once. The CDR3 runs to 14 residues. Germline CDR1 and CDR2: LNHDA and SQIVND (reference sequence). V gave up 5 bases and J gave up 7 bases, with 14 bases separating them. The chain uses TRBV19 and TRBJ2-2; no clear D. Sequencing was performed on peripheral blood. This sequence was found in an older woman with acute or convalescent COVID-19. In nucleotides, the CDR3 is TGTGCCAGTAGTGCCTATCTCGGCGGCGGGGAGCTGTTTTTT. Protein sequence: CASSAYLGGGELFF.